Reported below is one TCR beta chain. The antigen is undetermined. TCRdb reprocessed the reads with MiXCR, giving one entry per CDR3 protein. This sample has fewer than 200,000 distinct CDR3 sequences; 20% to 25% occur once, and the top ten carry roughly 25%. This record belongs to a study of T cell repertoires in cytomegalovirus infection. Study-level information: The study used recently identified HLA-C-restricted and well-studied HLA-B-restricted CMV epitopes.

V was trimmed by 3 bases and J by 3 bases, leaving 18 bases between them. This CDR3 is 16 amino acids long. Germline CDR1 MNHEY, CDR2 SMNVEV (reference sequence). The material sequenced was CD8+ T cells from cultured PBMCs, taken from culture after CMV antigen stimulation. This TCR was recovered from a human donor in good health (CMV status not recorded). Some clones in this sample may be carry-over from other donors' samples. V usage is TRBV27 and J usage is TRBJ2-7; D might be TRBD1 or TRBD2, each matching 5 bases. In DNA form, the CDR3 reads TGTGCCAGCAGTTTGAATGGGGGTTCGGTATTCTACGAGCAGTACTTC. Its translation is CASSLNGGSVFYEQYF.